The 15 T cell receptor beta chains below come from one sample, sequenced in a study of cytomegalovirus exposure and HLA in healthy donors. PCR amplification relied on 60 Vbeta primers (plus 13 Jbeta primers). Clones were sequenced by immunoSEQ multiplex PCR, and TCRdb holds only the in-frame ones, with some missing. This table holds over 100,000 clones, around 70% found once. Sequencing was carried out using PBMCs. These receptors originate from a woman between 65 and 79 years old in good health and CMV-seropositive.

The chain is built from TRBV30 and TRBJ1-1; 7 nucleotides agree with TRBD1. CDR1 is GTSNPN, CDR2 SVGIG, per germline (reference sequence). The CDR3 runs to 14 residues. V was clipped by 4 bases and J by 5 bases; unmatched bases: 10. As DNA, the CDR3 is TGTGCCTGGAAAAGACAGGGCCTGGGGACTGAAGCTTTCTTT. Translation gives CAWKRQGLGTEAFF.

This clone was seen a few times. This sequence joins TRBV6-1 and TRBJ1-2, with TRBD1 as a possible D gene (6 bases). Per germline, CDR1 MNHNS and CDR2 SASEGT. CDR3 length: 14 amino acids. Trimming stripped 0 bases from V and 5 bases from J, with 10 bases between. CDR3 residues: CASSEAGARYGYTF. The CDR3 DNA reads TGTGCCAGCAGTGAAGCGGGGGCGCGTTATGGCTACACCTTC.

This chain joins TRBV7-2 and TRBJ2-7; D may be TRBD1 (5 bases). The V end was cut by 4 bases, the J end by 4 bases, with 17 bases between. The CDR3 spans 15 residues. Germline CDR1 and CDR2: SGHTA and FQGNSA. The CDR3 here is CASSSRVGWAYEQYF. CDR3 DNA sequence: TGTGCCAGCAGCTCCAGGGTAGGCTGGGCTTACGAGCAGTACTTC.

This chain uses TRBV30 with TRBJ1-6; 7 bases are shared with TRBD1. The CDR3 covers 15 residues. The germline V gene encodes CDR1 GTSNPN and CDR2 SVGIG (reference sequence). The J segment lost 7 bases and the V segment lost 0 bases, leaving 6 bases of the junction unmatched. The chain's CDR3 is CAWSVHRGPNSPLHF. The CDR3 nucleotides are TGTGCCTGGAGTGTACATAGGGGGCCCAATTCACCCCTCCACTTT.

This clone has more than one count but fewer than ten. The chain recombines TRBV11-2 with TRBJ2-5; 7 bases are a match to TRBD2. This CDR3 has 15 residues. Germline V gene sequence: CDR1 SGHAT, CDR2 FQNNGV. V lost 5 bases and J lost 4; bases outside the gene matches: 10. The CDR3 coding sequence is TGTGCCAGCAGCCCCGCGACCCGGGGGGTAGAGACCCAGTACTTC. Amino acids: CASSPATRGVETQYF. Looking up the rest from reference TRBV11-2 and TRBJ2-5 gives the full variable domain: EAGVAQSPRYKIIEKRQSVAFWCNPISGHATLYWYQQILGQGPKLLIQFQNNGVVDDSQLPKDRFSAERLKGVDSTLKIQPAKLEDSAVYLCASSPATRGVETQYFGPGTRLLVL.

V gene TRBV2 combines with J gene TRBJ1-4; D possibly corresponds to TRBD1 (5 bases). CDR1 SNHLY and CDR2 FYNNEI come from the germline V gene. This CDR3 spans 14 amino acids. V was pared by 0 bases and J by 14 bases, with 16 bases between. CDR3 in DNA: TGTGCCAGCAGTGAAGCGGCATCAGCGGGGGGGCTGTTTTTT. Translation: CASSEAASAGGLFF.

The rearrangement links TRBV7-2 to TRBJ2-1; 9 bases align to TRBD2. Germline V gene sequence: CDR1 SGHTA, CDR2 FQGNSA. The CDR3 spans 16 residues. The junction had 5 bases not matched to a gene; V was cut back by 2 bases and J by 3 bases. The CDR3 sequence: CASSLLAGVVYNEQFF. In DNA form, the CDR3 reads TGTGCCAGCAGCTTATTAGCGGGGGTGGTCTACAATGAGCAGTTCTTC.

The rearrangement links TRBV19 to TRBJ2-5; possibly TRBD2 for D (5 bases). The germline V gene encodes CDR1 LNHDA and CDR2 SQIVND (reference sequence). The CDR3 loop spans 14 amino acids. Trimming removed 3 bases at V and 0 bases at J, with 8 bases between. CDR3 sequence reads: CASSMGRDQETQYF. The CDR3 DNA is TGTGCCAGTAGTATGGGGAGAGACCAAGAGACCCAGTACTTC.

The J gene is TRBJ2-3, the V gene TRBV7-3; D remains unclear. Germline CDR1 and CDR2: SGHTA and FQGTGA. The CDR3 extends over 13 amino acids. Trimming pared 4 bases from V and 0 bases from J, leaving 5 bases between. The DNA of the CDR3 is TGTGCCAGCAGCTCTACTAGCACAGATACGCAGTATTTT. This codes for CASSSTSTDTQYF. The full variable domain, in which reference TRBV7-3 and TRBJ2-3 provide the parts outside the CDR3, is GAGVSQTPSNKVTEKGKYVELRCDPISGHTALYWYRQSLGQGPEFLIYFQGTGAADDSGLPNDRFFAVRPEGSVSTLKIQRTERGDSAVYLCASSSTSTDTQYFGPGTRLTVL.

This chain links TRBV6-6 with TRBJ1-1; 8 bases align to TRBD1. The CDR3 length is 16 residues. Trimming at V came to 7 bases and at J to 4 bases, leaving 14 bases not matched to a gene. The germline V gene encodes CDR1 MNHNY and CDR2 SVGAGI (reference sequence). In nucleotides, the CDR3 is TGTGCCAGCAACCCGGCCAGGGGGCAGGGAAGCACTGAAGCTTTCTTT. This gives the protein CASNPARGQGSTEAFF.

The J gene is TRBJ1-2, the V gene TRBV11-3; no reliable D call. V lost 4 bases and J lost 0, with 18 bases in between. Germline assignment: CDR1 SGHNT and CDR2 YENEEA. CDR3 length: 17 amino acids. CDR3 nucleotides: TGTGCCAGCAGCTCACAACGCCCTTACAAAGCTAACTATGGCTACACCTTC. Its translation: CASSSQRPYKANYGYTF.

The V gene is TRBV7-9, the J gene TRBJ1-2; 8 bases line up with TRBD1. J was trimmed by 4 bases and V by 5 bases; bases with no gene match: 3. The CDR3 runs to 13 residues. Germline V CDR1 and CDR2: SEHNR, FQNEAQ (reference sequence). The CDR3 sequence: CASSRTGFYGYTF. In DNA form, the CDR3 reads TGTGCCAGCAGCCGGACAGGGTTCTATGGCTACACCTTC.

This clone showed up just a few times. The chain has TRBV13 and TRBJ1-6, with 7 bases that match TRBD1. Trimming removed 4 bases from V and 10 bases from J; junction bases left unmatched: 4. The CDR3 consists of 13 residues. The germline gives CDR1 PRHDT, CDR2 FYEKMQ (reference sequence). As DNA, the CDR3 is TGTGCCAGCAGCTCGACAGGGTGGTCACCCCTCCACTTT. Translating gives CASSSTGWSPLHF.

The table lists this clone with a few counts. This sequence joins TRBV6-1 and TRBJ1-5; 7 bases align to TRBD1. CDR3 length equals 15 residues. After removal of 4 bases from V and 2 bases from J, the junction contained 5 bases not matched to a gene. Per germline, CDR1 MNHNS and CDR2 SASEGT. The CDR3 sequence is CASSVQGEGNQPQHF. The DNA for the CDR3 is TGTGCCAGCAGTGTCCAGGGGGAAGGCAATCAGCCCCAGCATTTT.

J is TRBJ2-3 and V is TRBV10-1; 7 bases map to TRBD2. The CDR3 sequence is 15 residues long. CDR1 WNHNN and CDR2 SYGVQD come from the germline V gene (reference sequence). Unmatched junction bases numbered 4, after V lost 4 bases and J lost 0 bases. The CDR3 bases are TGCGCCAGCAGTGGCGCAGCGGGGAGCACAGATACGCAGTATTTT. Translated: CASSGAAGSTDTQYF.